This T cell receptor (beta chain) was retrieved from a study of blood T cells in healthy people across ages. Study-wide results and limits: In older individuals, TCR beta diversity per million T cells was lower, falling roughly linearly with age.

The donors, all healthy, were Caucasians living in Russia, aged 6 to 90. This CDR3 spans 15 amino acids. Looked up from germline, CDR1 is LNHNV and CDR2 is YYDKDF (reference sequence). V shed 6 bases and J shed 1 base, with 13 bases lying between them. Details on this clonotype: Its matching antigen is unknown.

Alongside a J-beta primer mix, a sample-barcoded 5' primer served in a second PCR lasting roughly 7 to 12 cycles. A template-switch adaptor with 12 random nucleotides tagged each cDNA molecule. All samples yielded 3 million or more CDR3-containing paired-end reads. TCRdb re-called the 5' RACE reads with MiXCR, one entry per CDR3 protein. The repertoire holds approximately 1,000,000 distinct CDR3 sequences, with roughly two fifths as singletons. Specimen: blood. The clonotype originates from a man aged 18 to 30 in good health. J is TRBJ2-4 and V is TRBV15, with D possibly being TRBD1 (6 bases). The CDR3 coding sequence is TGTGCCACCAGACAGGGAGAGTTGGCCAAAAACATTCAGTACTTC. Amino acids: CATRQGELAKNIQYF.